The sequence of this TCR beta chain was determined in a study of cytomegalovirus exposure and HLA in healthy donors. Note on this clone: The antigen remains undetermined.

Primers: 60 Vbeta forward and 13 Jbeta reverse. The authors' processing: A later analysis tallied 75 million to 80 million unique TCR beta chains, approximately 10 million of them shared. Libraries were prepared by immunoSEQ multiplex PCR; TCRdb keeps only in-frame clonotypes and omits some of them. V and J calls and clone size are given by that table; D and trimming were obtained from the DNA. The data show 95,000 to 120,000 clones, around 77% seen once. This CDR3 contains 15 residues. Germline values: CDR1 MRHNA, CDR2 SNTAGT. V was pared by 6 bases and J by 6 bases, with 17 bases between. Study-level points and caveats: In a later analysis, V- and J-gene trimming of beta chains associated with a DCLRE1C missense variant, replicated independently.

This chain joins TRBV6-4 and TRBJ2-2; tentatively, D is TRBD1 (5 bases). This receptor was taken from a woman aged 25 to 39 in good health and CMV-seropositive. The sample comprised PBMCs. CDR3 sequence reads: CASRTGPLSAGELFF. The CDR3, as DNA: TGTGCCAGCAGAACAGGACCGTTGTCGGCCGGGGAGCTGTTTTTT.